Listed here is a single T cell receptor (beta chain). The entry originates in a study of T-cell memory formation after mild COVID-19. Study-level information: Largely donor-specific TCR clusters were found.

MiXCR, run by TCRdb on the 5' RACE reads, gives a single entry per CDR3 protein. Here the sample spans under 300,000 distinct CDR3 sequences, 7.5% to 9.5% being singletons. This CDR3 region has 17 residues. Germline CDR1 LGHNA, CDR2 YNFKEQ. Trimming pared 2 bases from V and 0 bases from J, leaving 14 bases between. The sequence came from a man younger than 30 who had mild COVID-19 (a few samples of this study predate the infection). Cell type and time point are not known. The chain recombines TRBV4-2 with TRBJ1-3, with D possibly being TRBD1 (5 bases). The specimen sequenced was PBMCs or a T cell subset sorted from them (not recorded which). The CDR3 is CASSQHRTGYSGNTIYF. For the CDR3, the DNA is TGTGCCAGCAGCCAACATCGTACAGGCTACTCTGGAAACACCATATATTTT.